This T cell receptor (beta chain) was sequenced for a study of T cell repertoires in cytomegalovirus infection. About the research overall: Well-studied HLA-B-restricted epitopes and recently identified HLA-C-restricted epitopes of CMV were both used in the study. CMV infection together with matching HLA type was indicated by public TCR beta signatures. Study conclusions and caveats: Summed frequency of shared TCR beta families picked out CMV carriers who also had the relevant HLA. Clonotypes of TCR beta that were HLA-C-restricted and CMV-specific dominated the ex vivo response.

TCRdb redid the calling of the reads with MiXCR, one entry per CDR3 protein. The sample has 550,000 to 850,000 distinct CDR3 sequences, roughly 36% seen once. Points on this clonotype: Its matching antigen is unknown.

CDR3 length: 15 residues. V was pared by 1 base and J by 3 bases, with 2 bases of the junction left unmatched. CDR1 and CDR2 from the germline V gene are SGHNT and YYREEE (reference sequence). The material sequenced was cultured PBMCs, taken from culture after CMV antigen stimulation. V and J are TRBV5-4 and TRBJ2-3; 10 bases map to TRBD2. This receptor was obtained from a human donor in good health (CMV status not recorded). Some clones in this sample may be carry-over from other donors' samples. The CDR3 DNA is TGTGCCAGCAGCTTGATGACTAGCGGGACAGATACGCAGTATTTT. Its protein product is CASSLMTSGTDTQYF.